This TCR beta chain was found in a study of Graves' ophthalmopathy and Graves' hyperthyroidism. Study-level results: Blood also carried most expanded thyroid clonotypes exceeding 0.001 frequency.

This clonotype was counted once. Its antigen remains unidentified. The V gene lost 0 bases and the J gene lost 13 bases, with 15 bases spanning the gap. The CDR3 covers 12 residues. Germline V gives CDR1 GTSNPN, CDR2 SVGIG (reference sequence). CDR3 regions of TCR beta were amplified from RNA transcripts. The library came from an HTBI-primed first-round RT-PCR and a second-round multiplex PCR. TCRdb analysed the multiplex PCR reads with MiXCR anew, one entry per CDR3 protein. Of under 200,000 distinct CDR3 sequences in the sample, roughly 37% were seen once. PBMCs originated in about 10 ml of fresh peripheral blood.

The chain couples TRBV30 to TRBJ1-1; D may be TRBD1 (5 bases). The TCR comes from a woman aged 40 to 55 with Graves' ophthalmopathy. Sequenced: peripheral blood. For the CDR3, the DNA is TGTGCCTGGAGTGTGGTGAGGGGTTTCGTTTTCTTT. Residues: CAWSVVRGFVFF.